This record concerns one T cell receptor beta chain sequence. The data stem from a study of blood T cell repertoires in COVID-19. The wider study: Acute and convalescent COVID-19 specimens originated in the United States, Italy and Spain. Nucleic acid was either cDNA or gDNA, and it came from T cells, B-cell-depleted T cells, or PBMCs.

Original processing methods: Amplification of reference gene primers was used by the study to estimate nucleated cell counts. The protocol was immunoSEQ multiplex PCR, while the TCRdb copy is restricted to in-frame clones and leaves out a portion. V and J calls and clone size come straight from that table; D and trimming were deduced from the DNA. The repertoire holds approximately 40,000 clones, with about 88% as singletons. This CDR3 contains 14 residues. Between the trimmed V and J ends, which lost 3 bases and 2 bases, there was a span of 9 bases. Germline assignment: CDR1 SGHTA and CDR2 FQGTGA. The source material was peripheral blood. This chain joins TRBV7-3 and TRBJ2-3; D possibly corresponds to TRBD2 (6 bases). The origin of this receptor is a man aged 50 to 59 in a cohort sampled during active COVID-19. The CDR3 bases are TGTGCCAGCAGCTTGCGGGGCCACACAGATACGCAGTATTTT. Amino acid sequence: CASSLRGHTDTQYF. The full variable domain, with the rest looked up from reference TRBV7-3 and TRBJ2-3, is GAGVSQTPSNKVTEKGKYVELRCDPISGHTALYWYRQSLGQGPEFLIYFQGTGAADDSGLPNDRFFAVRPEGSVSTLKIQRTERGDSAVYLCASSLRGHTDTQYFGPGTRLTVL.